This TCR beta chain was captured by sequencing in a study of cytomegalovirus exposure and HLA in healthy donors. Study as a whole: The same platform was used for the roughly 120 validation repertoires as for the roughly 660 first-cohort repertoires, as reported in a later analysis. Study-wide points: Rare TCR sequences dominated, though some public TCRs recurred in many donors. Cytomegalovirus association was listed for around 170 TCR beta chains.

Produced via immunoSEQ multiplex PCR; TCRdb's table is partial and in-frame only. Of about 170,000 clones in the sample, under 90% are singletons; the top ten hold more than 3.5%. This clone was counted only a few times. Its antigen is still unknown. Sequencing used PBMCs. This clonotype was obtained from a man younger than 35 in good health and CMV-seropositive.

The CDR3 coding sequence is TGTGCCAGTAGTGCCGACAGGTTTAGCAATCAGCCCCAGCATTTT. As protein: CASSADRFSNQPQHF. The genes are TRBV19 and TRBJ1-5, with D perhaps matching TRBD1 (6 bases). The CDR3 contains 15 residues. Germline assignment: CDR1 LNHDA and CDR2 SQIVND (reference sequence). V gave up 5 bases and J gave up 0 bases, with 11 bases separating them.